These 8 T cell receptor beta chains came from one sample sequenced in a study of identifying expanded T cells in peripheral blood (dated by TCRdb to between 2018 and 2020). Receptors were amplified or captured by the immunoSEQ multiplex PCR assay. TCRdb holds this immuneACCESS table with in-frame rearrangements only. Some clones are missing; in checked studies, unresolved V genes explain under half, and the rest has no known cause. This sample gives around 82,000 clones in total; 84% of them show up just once. About 20% of the sample comes from the top ten. The sample comprised blood. These receptors all stem from a person aged 18-70 years in good health.

The chain recombines TRBV29-1 with TRBJ2-3; the D gene is possibly TRBD1 (6 bases). The germline V gene has CDR1 SQVTM and CDR2 ANQGSEA. This CDR3 comprises 14 residues. Trimming pared 6 bases from V and 2 bases from J, leaving 15 bases between. This CDR3 is CSVRDNRHTDTQYF. CDR3 DNA: TGCAGCGTGAGGGACAACAGACACACAGATACGCAGTATTTT.

J is TRBJ1-4 and V is TRBV7-9, with D perhaps matching TRBD1 (6 bases). The CDR3 loop spans 15 amino acids. Looked up from germline, CDR1 is SEHNR and CDR2 is FQNEAQ (reference sequence). Trimming pared 3 bases from V and 2 bases from J, leaving 10 bases between. The CDR3 nucleotides are TGTGCCAGCAGCTTGGGGGCAGCCACTAATGAAAAACTGTTTTTT. This encodes CASSLGAATNEKLFF.

The chain is built from TRBV10-3 and TRBJ2-2; a weak D match, TRBD2 (5 bases). Germline CDR1 ENHRY, CDR2 SYGVKD. The CDR3 is 14 amino acids. V gave up 11 bases and J gave up 0 bases, with 13 bases separating them. CDR3 bases: TGTGCCCTCCGCCCAGCGGCGAACACCGGGGAGCTGTTTTTT. Translated: CALRPAANTGELFF.

The chain couples TRBV6-6 to TRBJ1-5, with D hard to call. This CDR3 has 13 amino acids. V gave up 6 bases and J gave up 4 bases, with 10 bases separating them. CDR1 MNHNY and CDR2 SVGAGI come from the germline V gene (reference sequence). The CDR3: CASSREPNQPQHF. Written as DNA, the CDR3 is TGTGCCAGCAGCCGGGAACCTAATCAGCCCCAGCATTTT.

This sequence joins TRBV19 and TRBJ2-5, with 7 bases lining up with TRBD2. V was pared by 3 bases and J by 5 bases, with 9 bases of the junction left unmatched. Germline V gives CDR1 LNHDA, CDR2 SQIVND (reference sequence). The CDR3 consists of 15 residues. CDR3 DNA sequence: TGTGCCAGTAGTATTGGAGGACTAGGGCGGGAGACCCAGTACTTC. Translating it yields CASSIGGLGRETQYF. Supplemented by reference TRBV19 and TRBJ2-5, the full variable domain reads DGGITQSPKYLFRKEGQNVTLSCEQNLNHDAMYWYRQDPGQGLRLIYYSQIVNDFQKGDIAEGYSVSREKKESFPLTVTSAQKNPTAFYLCASSIGGLGRETQYFGPGTRLLVL.

The chain joins TRBV7-8 to TRBJ1-3; 9 nucleotides line up with TRBD1. The V segment lost 4 bases and the J segment 3 bases; nucleotides outside the gene matches: 7. The CDR3 length is 16 residues. Germline CDR1 is SGHVS and CDR2 is FQNEAQ. CDR3 in amino acids: CASSSRQGVFGNTIYF. In nucleotides, the CDR3 is TGTGCCAGCAGCTCCCGACAGGGGGTCTTTGGAAACACCATATATTTT.

This rearrangement joins TRBV28 to TRBJ2-1; TRBD1 might be the D (5 bases). CDR3 size: 15 residues. Germline V gene data show CDR1 as MDHEN and CDR2 as SYDVKM. V was clipped by 4 bases and J by 0 bases, with 10 bases between them. The CDR3 bases are TGTGCCAGCAGTTCAGGGCTTTTCTCCTACAATGAGCAGTTCTTC. Amino acid sequence: CASSSGLFSYNEQFF. Using reference TRBV28 and TRBJ2-1 for the parts outside the CDR3, the full variable domain is DVKVTQSSRYLVKRTGEKVFLECVQDMDHENMFWYRQDPGLGLRLIYFSYDVKMKEKGDIPEGYSVSREKKERFSLILESASTNQTSMYLCASSSGLFSYNEQFFGPGTRLTVL.

This rearrangement joins TRBV7-9 to TRBJ1-5, with TRBD1 matching 8 bases. Trimming cost V 1 base and J 8 bases; bases outside gene matches: 7. Per the germline V gene, CDR1 is SEHNR and CDR2 is FQNEAQ (reference sequence). This CDR3 is built from 15 residues. The DNA for the CDR3 is TGTGCCAGCAGCTTAGAAACAGGGGGGGCAGAGCCCCAGCATTTT. As protein: CASSLETGGAEPQHF.